These 25 T cell receptor beta chains originate from one sample sequenced in a study of blood T cells in healthy people across ages (dated by TCRdb to the mid-2010s). The receptor library was made with 5' RACE. The run used an Illumina HiSeq 2500. A second about 7 to 12 cycle PCR used a sample-barcoded 5' primer and a J-beta primer mix. TCRdb reprocessing: public reads trimmed at Q25 with fastp, clones called with MiXCR, in-frame beta chains kept. CDR3 protein sequences are deduplicated, and each keeps its most common genes and DNA. Across this sample there are about 730,000 distinct CDR3 sequences, with about 42% seen only once. The top ten constitute about 20% of the sample. Sequenced material: blood. These receptors all come from a woman aged 60 to 75 in good health.

In this sample, this clonotype turned up many times. This chain links TRBV10-3 with TRBJ2-7; 7 nucleotides agree with TRBD1. The CDR3 is made up of 12 amino acids. V was pared by 10 bases and J by 2 bases, with 5 bases of the junction left unmatched. The germline V gene encodes CDR1 ENHRY and CDR2 SYGVKD. For the CDR3, the DNA is TGTGCCACTAGGGACAGTACCTACGAGCAGTACTTC. It yields the protein CATRDSTYEQYF.

The rearrangement uses TRBV20-1 and TRBJ2-1, with D hard to call. The CDR3 loop spans 11 amino acids. The germline V gene has CDR1 DFQATT and CDR2 SNEGSKA (reference sequence). The V end was cut by 3 bases, the J end by 13 bases, with 13 bases between. Written as DNA, the CDR3 is TGCAGTGCTAGTCTCGCGGAGACCCAGTTCTTC. Translated: CSASLAETQFF.

The chain couples TRBV20-1 to TRBJ2-5; D unclear. The assigned J gene may be wrong: the sequence end matches TRBJ2-4 better. This CDR3 is 13 amino acids long. Germline CDR1 and CDR2: DFQATT and SNEGSKA (reference sequence). CDR3 region: CSADQYGKNIQYF. The CDR3 coding sequence is TGCAGTGCTGACCAGTACGGCAAAAACATTCAGTACTTC.

This clonotype was detected only a few times. A much larger clone sits a single nucleotide away, making a read error possible. The V gene is TRBV7-3, the J gene TRBJ2-1, with D hard to call. Matching the DNA end better, TRBJ2-7 makes the J call doubtful. This CDR3 is built from 16 residues. The germline gives CDR1 SGHTA, CDR2 FQGTGA. DNA of the CDR3: TGTGCCAGCAGCTTAATGGGGATAGGCTCCTACAATGAGCAGTACTTC. It encodes CASSLMGIGSYNEQYF.

This clonotype came up a few times. The rearrangement joins TRBV6-2 or TRBV6-3 to TRBJ2-1, with 7 bases fitting TRBD1. With 4 bases clipped from V and 5 bases from J, the junction kept 5 bases outside the gene matches. The CDR3 is 14 amino acids. Germline V gene lookup returns CDR1 MNHEY and CDR2 SVGEGT. CDR3 residues: CASSSTGTDNEQFF. The CDR3 DNA follows: TGTGCCAGCAGTTCCACCGGGACAGACAATGAGCAGTTCTTC.

Of note for this clonotype: The junction departs from the called germline gene at one end, perhaps through a read error. V and J are TRBV11-2 and TRBJ2-1; 10 nucleotides agree with TRBD2. CDR3 length: 19 amino acids. The germline V gene encodes CDR1 SGHAT and CDR2 FQNNGV. The CDR3 spells CASSLEATSGVSSYNEQSF. For the CDR3, the DNA is TGTGCCAGCAGCTTAGAAGCAACTAGCGGGGTTAGCTCCTACAATGAGCAGTCCTTC.

This clonotype was picked up a small number of times. V usage is TRBV12-3 or TRBV12-4 and J usage is TRBJ2-3, with TRBD2 identical over 7 bases. The ends lost 5 bases at V and 0 bases at J; junction bases unmatched: 8. This CDR3 comprises 16 residues. This CDR3 is CASSLDSSGSTDTQYF. The CDR3 nucleotides read TGTGCCAGCAGTCTCGATTCTAGCGGAAGCACAGATACGCAGTATTTT.

This sequence joins TRBV2 and TRBJ1-1; no firm D call. Trimming shortened V by 9 bases and J by 0 bases, and 8 bases separated the two germline ends. CDR3 length: 12 amino acids. Germline V gene sequence: CDR1 SNHLY, CDR2 FYNNEI. DNA for the CDR3: TGTGCCAGGAGGATCCTGAACACTGAAGCTTTCTTT. The encoded protein is CARRILNTEAFF. Full variable domain (remainder filled in from reference TRBV2 and TRBJ1-1): EPEVTQTPSHQVTQMGQEVILRCVPISNHLYFYWYRQILGQKVEFLVSFYNNEISEKSEIFDDQFSVERPDGSNFTLKIRSTKLEDSAMYFCARRILNTEAFFGQGTRLTVV.

V usage is TRBV20-1 and J usage is TRBJ2-5, with D maybe TRBD2 (7 bases). This CDR3 is 14 amino acids long. With 2 bases removed from V and 11 bases from J, the gap between germline ends came to 21 bases. Germline V lookup: CDR1 DFQATT, CDR2 SNEGSKA (reference sequence). The CDR3 DNA is TGCAGTGCTAGATCCGGACTAGGGGGGGATGAGCAGTACTTC. Amino acid sequence: CSARSGLGGDEQYF.

The sample holds one count of this clonotype. The genes are TRBV9 and TRBJ2-1; D gene uncertain. Trimming left V 0 bases short and J 0 bases short, with 7 bases between. CDR1 SGDLS and CDR2 YYNGEE come from the germline V gene. The length of the CDR3 is 15 residues. CDR3: CASSVGASSYNEQFF. The CDR3 DNA follows: TGTGCCAGCAGCGTAGGGGCCAGCTCCTACAATGAGCAGTTCTTC.

The chain carries TRBV15 and TRBJ2-5, with TRBD2 matching over 7 bases. Trimming at V came to 7 bases and at J to 11 bases, leaving 19 bases not matched to a gene. Germline assignment: CDR1 LNHNV and CDR2 YYDKDF (reference sequence). The CDR3 has 15 amino acids. The CDR3, as DNA: TGTGCCACCATTTCGGGAGGAAACGTATACAATGAGCAGTACTTC. The encoded protein is CATISGGNVYNEQYF.

The chain carries TRBV27 and TRBJ2-5, with no clear D. The V end lost 3 bases, the J end lost 9 bases, and 17 bases lay between the germline ends. Germline lookup yields CDR1 MNHEY and CDR2 SMNVEV (reference sequence). The CDR3 consists of 14 residues. CDR3: CASSFAGSGGAQYF. Here the CDR3 DNA reads TGTGCCAGCAGTTTCGCCGGGTCGGGTGGGGCCCAGTACTTC.

The CDR3: CASSQLGLAGAPNRYNEQYF. Written as DNA, the CDR3 is TGCGCCAGCAGCCAACTGGGACTAGCGGGAGCTCCCAATCGCTACAATGAGCAGTACTTC. The chain joins TRBV4-1 to TRBJ2-7, with TRBD2 matching 14 bases. The CDR3 loop spans 20 amino acids. Trimming took 2 bases from V and 7 from J; bases not matched to a gene: 19. In germline, CDR1 is MGHRA, CDR2 YSYEKL.

This clonotype was seen a handful of times. The junction does not match germline at one end; this may be a read error. CDR3 DNA: TGCGCCAGCAGTTTGGACAGGGGGCAGGACGAGCAGTACTTC. This gives the protein CASSLDRGQDEQYF. V and J are TRBV5-1 and TRBJ2-7, with 11 bases aligning to TRBD1. Germline assignment: CDR1 SGHRS and CDR2 YFSETQ. This CDR3 contains 14 residues.

The chain uses TRBV27 and TRBJ1-1; TRBD1 might be the D (6 bases). Germline-derived CDR1 and CDR2 are MNHEY and SMNVEV (reference sequence). V was clipped by 0 bases and J by 0 bases, with 8 bases between them. This CDR3 is built from 15 residues. The CDR3 nucleotides are TGTGCCAGCAGTTTATCGGCAGGGGTGAACACTGAAGCTTTCTTT. Protein: CASSLSAGVNTEAFF.

J is TRBJ2-7 and V is TRBV11-2; D gene uncertain. The CDR3 runs to 13 residues. V was trimmed by 5 bases and J by 4 bases, leaving 12 bases between them. Germline loops: CDR1 SGHAT, CDR2 FQNNGV. The CDR3 DNA is TGTGCCAGCAGCCGCCAAAGTGATTACGAGCAGTACTTC. Residues: CASSRQSDYEQYF.

Only a few counts were recorded for this clonotype. DNA of the CDR3: TGCGCCAGCAGCCAAGATCACCGGGGAGAGACCCAGTACTTC. Amino acid sequence: CASSQDHRGETQYF. The rearrangement links TRBV4-3 to TRBJ2-5; D is perhaps TRBD2 (5 bases). The CDR3 extends over 14 amino acids. V lost 0 bases and J lost 4, with 9 bases in between. Germline V gene sequence: CDR1 LGHNA, CDR2 YSLEER.

This rearrangement joins TRBV7-2 to TRBJ2-3; TRBD2 aligns across 10 bases. V shed 5 bases and J 3 bases; nucleotides not matched to a gene: 8. The CDR3 contains 16 residues. Looked up from germline, CDR1 is SGHTA and CDR2 is FQGNSA. The CDR3 loop is CASSQTLAGRTDTQYF. The CDR3 nucleotides are TGTGCCAGCAGCCAAACACTAGCGGGAAGGACAGATACGCAGTATTTT.

This clonotype was counted only a few times. This chain links TRBV27 with TRBJ1-1; 7 positions match TRBD1. The V gene's germline CDR1 is MNHEY and CDR2 SMNVEV (reference sequence). CDR3 length: 13 amino acids. With V trimmed by 5 bases and J by 5 bases, 5 bases remained unmatched. In nucleotides, the CDR3 is TGTGCCAGCAGTAAAAACAGGGGTACTGAAGCTTTCTTT. Translated: CASSKNRGTEAFF.

This clonotype has more than one count but fewer than ten. The chain recombines TRBV10-3 with TRBJ2-2; 11 bases line up with TRBD2. Germline V gives CDR1 ENHRY, CDR2 SYGVKD. The CDR3 extends over 18 amino acids. Unmatched junction bases numbered 14, after V lost 6 bases and J lost 5 bases. This chain's CDR3 is CAIRGTSGLLNATGELFF. CDR3 DNA sequence: TGTGCCATCAGGGGGACTAGCGGACTGTTGAACGCGACCGGGGAGCTGTTTTTT.

This chain joins TRBV28 and TRBJ1-4; D is ambiguous. V shed 4 bases and J shed 0 bases, with 15 bases lying between them. The length of the CDR3 is 17 residues. Germline CDR1 MDHEN, CDR2 SYDVKM. CDR3: CASSSGGGITTNEKLFF. The CDR3 DNA reads as TGTGCCAGCAGTTCGGGAGGAGGAATTACAACTAATGAAAAACTGTTTTTT.

The V and J genes are TRBV6-2 or TRBV6-3 and TRBJ1-5; a possible D gene is TRBD1 (5 bases). CDR1 and CDR2 (germline): MNHEY, SVGEGT. With 5 bases removed from V and 11 bases from J, the gap between germline ends came to 22 bases. The CDR3 consists of 15 residues. Here the CDR3 reads CASSKLGSGGLAQHF. DNA of the CDR3: TGTGCCAGCAGTAAACTAGGAAGTGGGGGGTTGGCCCAGCATTTT.

The chain employs TRBV28 and TRBJ2-7, with 10 bases lining up with TRBD2. Looked up from germline, CDR1 is MDHEN and CDR2 is SYDVKM. V was pared by 1 base and J by 3 bases, with 3 bases of the junction left unmatched. The CDR3 spans 15 residues. CDR3 loop: CASSLLTSGRYEQYF. The CDR3 DNA is TGTGCCAGCAGTTTATTGACTAGCGGGCGCTACGAGCAGTACTTC.

V is TRBV4-2 and J is TRBJ2-5, with 15 bases identical to TRBD2. Germline trimming cut 4 bases from V and 0 bases from J; bases unmatched to any gene: 6. Per germline, CDR1 LGHNA and CDR2 YNFKEQ. The CDR3 covers 18 residues. CDR3 sequence reads: CASSPGLAGGKYQETQYF. In DNA, the CDR3 is TGTGCCAGCAGCCCGGGACTAGCGGGGGGAAAGTACCAAGAGACCCAGTACTTC.

The chain joins TRBV21-1 to TRBJ2-2; the D segment call TRBD1 is taken from the table without a DNA check. TRBV21-1 is noted as a pseudogene. CDR3 length equals 18 residues. CDR3 protein: CASSKVGQGDSNTGELFF. In DNA, the CDR3 is TGTGCCAGCAGCAAAGTGGGACAGGGGGATTCGAACACCGGGGAGCTGTTTTTT.